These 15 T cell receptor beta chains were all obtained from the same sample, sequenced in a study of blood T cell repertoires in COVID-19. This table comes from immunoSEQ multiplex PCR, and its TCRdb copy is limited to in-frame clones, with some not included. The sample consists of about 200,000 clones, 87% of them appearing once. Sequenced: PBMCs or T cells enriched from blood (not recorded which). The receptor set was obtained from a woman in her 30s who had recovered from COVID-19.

The CDR3 loop reads CASSLRGGEHYEQYF. In DNA, the CDR3 is TGTGCCAGCAGCTTAAGGGGAGGGGAGCACTACGAGCAGTACTTC. This chain links TRBV7-3 with TRBJ2-7, with 7 bases identical to TRBD2. This CDR3 region has 15 residues. Trimming cost V 1 base and J 3 bases; bases outside gene matches: 6. From germline, CDR1 is SGHTA and CDR2 FQGTGA.

As DNA, the CDR3 is TGCGCCAGCAGCCCAGATGGGGGAGGGGTCCTTAATGAAAAACTGTTTTTT. Its protein product is CASSPDGGGVLNEKLFF. The V and J genes are TRBV5-1 and TRBJ1-4; the D gene is possibly TRBD1 (5 bases). The CDR3 loop spans 17 amino acids. Germline-derived CDR1 and CDR2 are SGHRS and YFSETQ. V lost 4 bases and J 4 bases, leaving 20 bases between the germline ends.

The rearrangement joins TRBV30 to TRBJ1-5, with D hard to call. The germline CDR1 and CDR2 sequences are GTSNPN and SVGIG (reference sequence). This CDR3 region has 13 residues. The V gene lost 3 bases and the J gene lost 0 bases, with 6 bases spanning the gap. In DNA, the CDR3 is TGTGCCTGGAGCTTATCTAGCAATCAGCCCCAGCATTTT. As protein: CAWSLSSNQPQHF. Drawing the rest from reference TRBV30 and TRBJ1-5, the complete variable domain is SQTIHQWPATLVQPVGSPLSLECTVEGTSNPNLYWYRQAAGRGLQLLFYSVGIGQISSEVPQNLSASRPQDRQFILSSKKLLLSDSGFYLCAWSLSSNQPQHFGDGTRLSIL.

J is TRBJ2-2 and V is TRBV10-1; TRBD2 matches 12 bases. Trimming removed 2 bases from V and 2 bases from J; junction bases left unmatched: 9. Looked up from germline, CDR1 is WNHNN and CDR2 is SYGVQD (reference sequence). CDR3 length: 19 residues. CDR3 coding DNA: TGCGCCAGCAGTGAGGCCATACCGGGACTAGCGGGTAACACCGGGGAGCTGTTTTTT. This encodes CASSEAIPGLAGNTGELFF.

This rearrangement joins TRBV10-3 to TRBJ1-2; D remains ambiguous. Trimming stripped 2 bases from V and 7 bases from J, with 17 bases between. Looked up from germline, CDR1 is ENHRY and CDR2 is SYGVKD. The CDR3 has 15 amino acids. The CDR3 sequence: CAISEGSGNRRGYTF. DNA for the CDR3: TGTGCCATCAGTGAGGGGTCAGGTAACCGTCGTGGCTACACCTTC.

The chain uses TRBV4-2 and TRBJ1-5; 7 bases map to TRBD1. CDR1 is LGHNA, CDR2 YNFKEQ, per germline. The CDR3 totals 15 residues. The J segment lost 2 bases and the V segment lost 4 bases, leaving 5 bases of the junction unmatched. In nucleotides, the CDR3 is TGTGCCAGCAGCCCGGTTGACAGGGGCAATCAGCCCCAGCATTTT. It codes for CASSPVDRGNQPQHF.

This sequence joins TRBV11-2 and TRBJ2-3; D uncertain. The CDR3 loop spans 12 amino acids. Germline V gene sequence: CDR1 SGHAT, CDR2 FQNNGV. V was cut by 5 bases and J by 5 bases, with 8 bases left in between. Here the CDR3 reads CASSPSGDTQYF. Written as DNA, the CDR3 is TGTGCCAGCAGCCCTTCAGGAGATACGCAGTATTTT.

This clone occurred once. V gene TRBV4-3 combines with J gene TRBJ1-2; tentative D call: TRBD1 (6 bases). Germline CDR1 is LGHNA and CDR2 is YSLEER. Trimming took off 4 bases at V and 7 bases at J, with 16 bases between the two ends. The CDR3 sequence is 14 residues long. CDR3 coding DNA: TGCGCCAGCAGCCCAAGAGGCGGGGGGCCTGGCTACACCTTC. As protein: CASSPRGGGPGYTF.

The CDR3 reads CASSSRPEAGFF. The CDR3 DNA reads TGTGCCAGCAGCTCCCGCCCTGAAGCGGGTTTCTTT. The chain employs TRBV7-2 and TRBJ1-1; D is uncertain. V was shortened by 4 bases and J by 13 bases, with 16 bases between the two germline ends. The CDR3 is 12 residues long. Germline V gene lookup returns CDR1 SGHTA and CDR2 FQGNSA.

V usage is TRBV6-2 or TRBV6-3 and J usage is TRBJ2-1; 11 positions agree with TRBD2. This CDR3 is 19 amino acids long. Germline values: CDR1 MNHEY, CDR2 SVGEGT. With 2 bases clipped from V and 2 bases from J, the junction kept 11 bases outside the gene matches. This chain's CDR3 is CASSYPGTSGRRPYNEQFF. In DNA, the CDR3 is TGTGCCAGCAGTTACCCGGGGACTAGCGGCCGGCGTCCCTACAATGAGCAGTTCTTC.

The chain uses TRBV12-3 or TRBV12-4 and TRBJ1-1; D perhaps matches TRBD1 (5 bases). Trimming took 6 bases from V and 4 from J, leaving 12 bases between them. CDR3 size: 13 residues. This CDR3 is CASSLVRVTEAFF. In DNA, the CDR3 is TGTGCCAGCAGCCTGGTCAGGGTCACTGAAGCTTTCTTT.

CDR3 sequence reads: CASSFTGGARVSEAFF. The CDR3 bases are TGTGCCAGCAGCTTCACAGGGGGCGCGAGGGTCTCTGAAGCTTTCTTT. The chain carries TRBV7-9 and TRBJ1-1; TRBD1 agrees at 9 bases. Germline assignment: CDR1 SEHNR and CDR2 FQNEAQ (reference sequence). The CDR3 sequence is 16 residues long. Trimming took 3 bases from V and 6 from J; bases not matched to a gene: 11.

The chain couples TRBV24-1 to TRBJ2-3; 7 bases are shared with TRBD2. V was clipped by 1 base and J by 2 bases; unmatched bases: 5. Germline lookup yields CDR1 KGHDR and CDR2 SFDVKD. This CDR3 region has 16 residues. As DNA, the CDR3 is TGTGCCACCAGTGATTTAGACGGGGGGACCACAGATACGCAGTATTTT. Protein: CATSDLDGGTTDTQYF.

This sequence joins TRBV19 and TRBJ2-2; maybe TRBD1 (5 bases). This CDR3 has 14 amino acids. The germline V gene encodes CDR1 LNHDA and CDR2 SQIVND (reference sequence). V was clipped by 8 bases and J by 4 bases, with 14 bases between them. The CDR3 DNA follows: TGTGCCAGTGGGGCCAGTTTGATCACCGGGGAGCTGTTTTTT. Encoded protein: CASGASLITGELFF. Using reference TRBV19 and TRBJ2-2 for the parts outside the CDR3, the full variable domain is DGGITQSPKYLFRKEGQNVTLSCEQNLNHDAMYWYRQDPGQGLRLIYYSQIVNDFQKGDIAEGYSVSREKKESFPLTVTSAQKNPTAFYLCASGASLITGELFFGEGSRLTVL.

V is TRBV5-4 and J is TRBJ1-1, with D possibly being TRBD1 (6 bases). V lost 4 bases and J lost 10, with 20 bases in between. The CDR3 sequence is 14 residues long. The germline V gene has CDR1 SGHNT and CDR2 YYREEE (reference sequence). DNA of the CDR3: TGTGCCAGCAGCGCCGGGGGGGGCTTTCAAGGAGCTTTCTTT. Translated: CASSAGGGFQGAFF.